This T cell receptor beta chain was recorded in a study of CD8 T cells in ankylosing spondylitis. Generation of TCR beta libraries employed quantitative 5'-RACE incorporating molecular barcodes. TCRdb reprocessed the 5' RACE reads with MiXCR, giving one entry per CDR3 protein. The table has 700,000 to 850,000 distinct CDR3 sequences, around 11% seen once; the top ten hold approximately 0.46%. Germline V CDR1 and CDR2: SQVTM, ANQGSEA. Losses at the gene ends were 7 bases for V and 6 bases for J; bases not matched to a gene: 7. This CDR3 has 12 amino acids. General study results and limits: Disease-linked clones, CD8+, were relatively rare in peripheral blood. Earlier work had already found some motif variants in reactive arthritis synovial fluid and blood. Characteristic, it appeared, of ankylosing spondylitis blood was a TCR beta motif of several highly homologous variants. Within matched ankylosing spondylitis synovial fluid, disease-linked clones were reportedly significantly enriched.

This clonotype came up many times. Its antigen is currently unknown. The V and J genes are TRBV29-1 and TRBJ2-7; TRBD2 aligns across 9 bases. The source is a male donor with ankylosing spondylitis. Sequencing used blood, either unsorted or a sorted T cell fraction (not recorded which). CDR3 amino acids: CSGTSETTEQYF. The CDR3 nucleotides read TGCAGCGGGACTAGCGAGACTACCGAGCAGTACTTC.